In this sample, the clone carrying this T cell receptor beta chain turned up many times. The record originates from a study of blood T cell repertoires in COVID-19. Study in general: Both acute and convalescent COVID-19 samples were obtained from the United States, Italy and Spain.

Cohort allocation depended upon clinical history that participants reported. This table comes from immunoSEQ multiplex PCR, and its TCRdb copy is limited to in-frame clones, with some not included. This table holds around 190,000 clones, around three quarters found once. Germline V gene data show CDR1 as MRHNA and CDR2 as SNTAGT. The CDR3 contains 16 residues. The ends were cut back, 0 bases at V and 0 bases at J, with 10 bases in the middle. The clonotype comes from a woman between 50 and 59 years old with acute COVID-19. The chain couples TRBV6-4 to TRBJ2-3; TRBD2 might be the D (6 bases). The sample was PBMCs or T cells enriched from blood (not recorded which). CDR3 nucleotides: TGTGCCAGCAGTGACTCGGGGACTTCTAGCACAGATACGCAGTATTTT. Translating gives CASSDSGTSSTDTQYF.